These T cell receptor beta chains were read from a single sample in a study of T cell responses to AZD1222 COVID-19 vaccine. Sequenced by immunoSEQ multiplex PCR; TCRdb stores in-frame clones only, minus some. In the table there are about 130,000 clones, about 85% of which are singletons. Specimen: peripheral blood, collected on day 0 of AZD1222 vaccination. The receptors shown here come from an adult in good health. The CDR3 runs from the conserved cysteine through the conserved F or W. The D gene is left open where the match is weak. Size is omitted from some rows. Given values are once, few, many or a class for expanded clones.

cdr3_aa cdr3_nt v_call d_call clone_size j_call
CASSVRGWGTEAFF TGTGCCAGCAGTGTTCGCGGGTGGGGCACTGAAGCTTTCTTT TRBV2 . . TRBJ1-1
CASSSTPTYEQYF TGTGCCAGCAGTTCGACACCGACCTACGAGCAGTACTTC TRBV6-5 . . TRBJ2-7
CASSYGRAGNTIYF TGTGCCAGCAGTTACGGCCGGGCGGGAAACACCATATATTTT TRBV6-5 . . TRBJ1-3
CASSPRGRYTGELFF TGTGCCAGTAGTCCCCGGGGCCGCTACACCGGGGAGCTGTTTTTT TRBV19 . . TRBJ2-2
CASSWTGEKLFF TGTGCCAGCAGCTGGACAGGTGAAAAACTGTTTTTT TRBV11-3 TRBD1 . TRBJ1-4
CASSLGLGARYEQYF TGTGCCAGCAGCTTGGGTCTTGGGGCTCGTTACGAGCAGTACTTC TRBV5-6 . . TRBJ2-7
CASSRARTGELFF TGTGCCAGCAGCCGCGCGCGCACCGGGGAGCTGTTTTTT TRBV11-3 . once TRBJ2-2
CASSLGRETETQYF TGTGCCAGCAGCTTAGGTCGTGAGACAGAGACCCAGTACTTC TRBV7-2 . . TRBJ2-5
CASSLEGSREGNQPQHF TGTGCCAGCAGCCTAGAAGGCTCCAGGGAAGGTAATCAGCCCCAGCATTTT TRBV3-1/TRBV3-2 . once TRBJ1-5
CAWSAETLGPTSGNTIYF TGTGCCTGGAGTGCAGAAACCCTGGGACCGACCTCTGGAAACACCATATATTTT TRBV30 . . TRBJ1-3
CATSDPRTETDEQFF TGTGCCACCAGTGATCCGCGGACGGAAACGGATGAGCAGTTCTTC TRBV24-1 . . TRBJ2-1
CASSQDPGRGYYGYTF TGCGCCAGCAGCCAAGATCCCGGCAGGGGGTACTATGGCTACACCTTC TRBV4-3 TRBD1 . TRBJ1-2
CAISDLGTALSGNTIYF TGTGCCATCAGTGACCTGGGGACAGCGCTCTCTGGAAACACCATATATTTT TRBV10-3 TRBD1 . TRBJ1-3
CASSAGRLEGNYGYTF TGTGCCAGCAGCGCGGGACGGCTGGAGGGTAACTATGGCTACACCTTC TRBV9 . . TRBJ1-2
CATSDDSQETQYF TGTGCCACCAGTGATGACAGCCAAGAGACCCAGTACTTC TRBV24-1 . . TRBJ2-5
CASSQDTRDRGEANYGYTF TGTGCCAGCAGCCAAGACACCCGGGACAGGGGGGAAGCTAACTATGGCTACACCTTC TRBV3-1/TRBV3-2 TRBD1 . TRBJ1-2
CASSLARRQYNSPLHF TGTGCCAGCAGCTTAGCGCGGAGACAATATAATTCACCCCTCCACTTT TRBV13 . . TRBJ1-6
CASSSPGQGIANYGYTF TGTGCCAGCAGCTCCCCGGGACAGGGGATCGCTAACTATGGCTACACCTTC TRBV7-2 TRBD1 . TRBJ1-2
CASSPEGTGYEQYF TGTGCCAGCAGCCCCGAAGGGACAGGCTACGAGCAGTACTTC TRBV7-9 TRBD1 . TRBJ2-7
CASSPIEGRNTIYF TGTGCCAGCTCACCAATCGAAGGGAGAAACACCATATATTTT TRBV18 . . TRBJ1-3
CASSQDPGSDYGYTF TGCGCCAGCAGCCAAGATCCTGGGTCTGACTATGGCTACACCTTC TRBV4-3 . . TRBJ1-2
CASSRGTGHNEQFF TGTGCCAGCAGTAGAGGGACTGGCCACAATGAGCAGTTCTTC TRBV6-5 . . TRBJ2-1
CASSTTPHYGYTF TGTGCCAGCAGCACCACGCCCCACTATGGCTACACCTTC TRBV5-6 . few TRBJ1-2
CASSPPALTQGGYTF TGTGCCAGCTCACCACCTGCTCTGACCCAAGGTGGCTACACCTTC TRBV18 . . TRBJ1-2
CASSKFQANQPQHF TGTGCCAGCAGCAAATTCCAGGCCAATCAGCCCCAGCATTTT TRBV21-1 . . TRBJ1-5
CAWSVGRGYYEQYF TGTGCCTGGAGTGTGGGTCGGGGTTACTACGAGCAGTACTTC TRBV30 . . TRBJ2-7
CARQDGVQGKGELFF TGTGCCCGACAGGATGGAGTACAGGGAAAAGGGGAGCTGTTTTTT TRBV7-9 . . TRBJ2-2
CASSTQENFNYGYTF TGTGCCAGTAGTACGCAGGAAAACTTTAACTATGGCTACACCTTC TRBV19 . . TRBJ1-2
CASSPTAGNTEAFF TGTGCCAGCTCACCCACGGCTGGGAACACTGAAGCTTTCTTT TRBV18 . . TRBJ1-1
CASSLPWETQYF TGTGCCAGCAGCTTACCCTGGGAGACCCAGTACTTC TRBV7-4 . . TRBJ2-5
CSVASGLQGYTDTQYF TGCAGCGTTGCGAGCGGTTTACAGGGGTACACAGATACGCAGTATTTT TRBV29-1 TRBD1 . TRBJ2-3
CASGLVSGTNEKLFF TGTGCTAGTGGTTTGGTCTCTGGCACTAATGAAAAACTGTTTTTT TRBV12-5 . . TRBJ1-4
CAIKRTGTSYEQYF TGTGCCATCAAGCGGACGGGGACCTCCTACGAGCAGTACTTC TRBV28 . . TRBJ2-7
CASSEGVETQYF TGTGCCAGCAGTGAAGGGGTGGAGACCCAGTACTTC TRBV25-1 . . TRBJ2-5
CATAVGLAYSYEQYF TGTGCCACCGCCGTTGGACTAGCGTATTCCTACGAGCAGTACTTC TRBV19 TRBD2 few TRBJ2-7
CASSLNRDRGYTF TGTGCCAGCAGTTTGAACAGGGATCGCGGCTACACCTTC TRBV27 . once TRBJ1-2
CASSSGQGAILAKNIQYF TGTGCCAGCAGCTCCGGACAGGGGGCTATCCTAGCCAAAAACATTCAGTACTTC TRBV5-6 TRBD1 . TRBJ2-4
CASSYRQGVNTEAFF TGTGCCAGCAGTTATCGGCAGGGGGTAAACACTGAAGCTTTCTTT TRBV6-5 TRBD1 . TRBJ1-1